This T cell receptor beta chain was recorded in a study of human T cells and chemical hapten exposure. Using its own MiXCR run on the 5' RACE reads, TCRdb lists one record per CDR3 protein. The sample holds around 100,000 distinct CDR3 sequences, approximately 20% seen once. RNA extraction used unfractionated whole blood as the source of total RNA. Germline loops: CDR1 MNHEY, CDR2 SMNVEV (reference sequence). The CDR3 contains 16 residues. Unmatched junction bases numbered 4, after V lost 4 bases and J lost 1 base. The TCR comes from a human donor in good health. This chain uses TRBV27 with TRBJ2-6, with 7 bases identical to TRBD1. CDR3 loop: CASSSLQGSGANVLTF. The CDR3 DNA reads as TGTGCCAGCAGTTCTTTACAGGGGTCTGGGGCCAACGTCCTGACTTTC. Variable domain in full (rest from reference TRBV27 and TRBJ2-6): EAQVTQNPRYLITVTGKKLTVTCSQNMNHEYMSWYRQDPGLGLRQIYYSMNVEVTDKGDVPEGYKVSRKEKRNFPLILESPSPNQTSLYFCASSSLQGSGANVLTFGAGSRLTVL.